A single TCR beta chain is shown here with its context. The antigen it recognizes is unknown. Per-base quality was not reported, and no clone a single base away is much larger than it. These data are taken from a study of shared clonotypes between healthy human individuals (dated by TCRdb to 2020 to 2022). Context from the whole study: The cohort comprised two women and three men aged 18 to 49 years. Leukapheresis yielded between about 0.94 and 8.9 billion PBMCs per donor. Different laboratories and diverse techniques were used to prepare libraries and sequence TCR repertoires, to increase sequencing depth and limit assay-specific biases. Per donor, three plates each were used for CD4 naive and CD4 memory, two for CD8 naive, and one for CD8 memory. To estimate repertoire size and how much clonotypes are shared between individuals, the study performed deep sequencing of blood TCR repertoires from roughly five healthy adults. The study at large found these results: Because the study included only a small number of donors, the genetic and exposure-history diversity represented was limited. Across a few donors, around 5.4% of naive CD4, approximately 3.6% of naive CD8, 2% to 2.5% of memory CD4, and 0.3% to 0.45% of memory CD8 clonotypes were shared. Sampling was restricted to blood, and TCR repertoires in tissues likely differ from the TCR repertoires found in blood. Compared with non-shared clonotypes, the clonotypes found in all four sorted-subset donors had higher generation probabilities. Even with the large sequencing depth, rarefaction of the sorted-subset datasets indicated that sequencing was incomplete. Naive subsets generally had larger estimated clonotype richness than memory subsets. Pairwise subsampling indicated that sequencing depth was expected to affect the degree of clonotype sharing among donors.

The donors were healthy, HIV-negative adults who had no recently reported acute infections or vaccinations. Every donor was a Caucasian adult residing in Nashville, Tennessee, USA. Magnetic negative selection was used to enrich CD4+ T cells, after which naive cells were positively selected on CD45RA and the negative fraction became the memory subset. Blood was collected by leukapheresis, and PBMCs were isolated by Ficoll-Histopaque density gradient centrifugation and then cryopreserved in liquid nitrogen vapor phase. Analytical flow cytometry was used to check the purity and quantity of each magnetically sorted T cell population. Each sorted fraction had its genomic DNA isolated and then quantified by UV absorbance on a Nanodrop 2000c. TCR CDR3 regions were amplified from genomic DNA by multiplex PCR using the deep immunoSEQ assay. Extracted genomic DNA from each cell subset was spread evenly across all wells of several immunoSEQ 96-well plates, with each plate serving as a replicate. For sorted subsets, 200 ng of genomic DNA, equivalent to 25,000 to 30,000 T cell genomes, went into each replicate PCR. Purified libraries were measured with a Qubit 3.0 fluorometer, size-checked on a Bioanalyzer 2100, and measured again with the KAPA Library Quantification kit. Every immunoSEQ 96-well plate was sequenced on a dedicated single-read 150-cycle Illumina NextSeq 550 flow cell. In the original analysis: Because only junctional sequences without quality scores were contained in the immunoSEQ output, filtering matching that applied to full-length reads could not be performed. To assign V/J genes and CDR3, sequences were annotated against IMGT germline references using PyIR, a Python wrapper for IgBLAST v1.9. Any read was removed if the V/J assignment was weak (E-value above 1e-6), the CDR3 was missing, or the read contained stop codons, out-of-frame junctions, or ambiguous translated residues. A V3J clonotype was defined by an identical inferred V gene, J gene, and CDR3 amino acid sequence. The percentage overlap between two repertoires was calculated by dividing the number of shared unique clonotypes by the size of the smaller repertoire. Three approaches were used to assess repertoire richness: RTK rarefaction, the Chao1 estimator, and Recon v2.1 estimates of unobserved clonotypes. OLGA was used to compute generation probabilities for all TCRbeta clonotypes that the gDNA method yielded from several donors. What TCRdb holds here is the immuneACCESS table cut down to in-frame rearrangements. Part of the clones is not present; checked against another copy, under half of the missing clones reflect an unresolved V gene, and the others are unexplained. V and J calls plus clone size are reproduced from that table; the DNA served to infer D and trimming. The sample data list under 1,100,000 clones, and about 70% of these were observed just once. Over 1.3% of the sample comes from the top ten.

The receptor was isolated from a man aged 18 to 29 in good health. Specimen: memory CD4+ T cells sorted from blood. Reading the label with the study, this specimen's cell subset or site is: CD45RA-negative fraction.

Read as DNA, the sequence is TGTGCCAGCAGCATTGGGCTAGCGGGAGGGCCTTTACGGAAATACGAGCAGTACTTC. Its coded protein is CASSIGLAGGPLRKYEQYF. The V and J segments used are TRBV21-1 and TRBJ2-7; the D call in the table, TRBD2, was not verified against the DNA. TRBV21-1 is designated a pseudogene. From the cysteine up to the phenylalanine, the CDR3 has a length of 19 residues. Of all the DNA, just the CDR3 is kept, 57 bases in frame from base 1.